This TCR beta chain originates from a study of control samples from healthy donors and cancer patients. V lost 4 bases to trimming and J lost 0 bases, with 12 bases between them. CDR1 and CDR2 from the germline V gene are SNHLY and FYNNEI. CDR3 length: 15 amino acids. TCRdb's table, derived via immunoSEQ multiplex PCR, lists solely in-frame clones and lacks some. The sample carries 95,000 to 120,000 clones, 70% to 85% recorded once. The J gene is TRBJ1-2, the V gene TRBV2; D is possibly TRBD1 (5 bases). The receptor was isolated from a man aged 18 to 35 in good health. The sequenced sample was blood. CDR3 coding DNA: TGTGCCAGCAGTGCTACAGGAGATACTAACTATGGCTACACCTTC. Translated, it gives CASSATGDTNYGYTF.